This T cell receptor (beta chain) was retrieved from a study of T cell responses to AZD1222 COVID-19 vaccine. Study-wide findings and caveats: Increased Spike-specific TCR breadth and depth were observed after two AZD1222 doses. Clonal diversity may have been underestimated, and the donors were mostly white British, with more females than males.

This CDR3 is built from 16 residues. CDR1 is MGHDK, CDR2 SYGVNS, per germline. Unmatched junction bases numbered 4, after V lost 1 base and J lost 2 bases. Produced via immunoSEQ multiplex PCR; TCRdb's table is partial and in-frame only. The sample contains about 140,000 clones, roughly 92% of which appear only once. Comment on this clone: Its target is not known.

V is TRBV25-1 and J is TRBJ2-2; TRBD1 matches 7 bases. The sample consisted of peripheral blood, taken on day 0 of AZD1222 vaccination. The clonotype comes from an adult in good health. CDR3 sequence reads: CASSESRTGNTGELFF. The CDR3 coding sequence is TGTGCCAGCAGTGAATCCCGGACAGGTAACACCGGGGAGCTGTTTTTT.